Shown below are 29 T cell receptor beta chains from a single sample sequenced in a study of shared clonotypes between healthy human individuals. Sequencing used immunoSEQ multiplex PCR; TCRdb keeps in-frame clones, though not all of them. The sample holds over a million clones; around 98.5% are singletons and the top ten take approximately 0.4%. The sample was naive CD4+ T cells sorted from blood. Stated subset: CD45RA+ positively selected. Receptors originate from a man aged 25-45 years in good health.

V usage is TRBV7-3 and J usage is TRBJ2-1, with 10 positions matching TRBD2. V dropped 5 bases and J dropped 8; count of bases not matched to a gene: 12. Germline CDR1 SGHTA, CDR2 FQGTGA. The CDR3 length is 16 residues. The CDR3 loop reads CASSPLGLASGDEQFF. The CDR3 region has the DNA TGTGCCAGCAGCCCACTGGGACTAGCGAGCGGCGATGAGCAGTTCTTC.

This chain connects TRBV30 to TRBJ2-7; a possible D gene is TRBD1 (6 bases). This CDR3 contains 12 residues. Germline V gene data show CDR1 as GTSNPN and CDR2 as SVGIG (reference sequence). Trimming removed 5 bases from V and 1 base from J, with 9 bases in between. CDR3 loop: CAWRDRSYEQYF. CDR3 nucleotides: TGTGCCTGGCGAGACAGGTCCTACGAGCAGTACTTC.

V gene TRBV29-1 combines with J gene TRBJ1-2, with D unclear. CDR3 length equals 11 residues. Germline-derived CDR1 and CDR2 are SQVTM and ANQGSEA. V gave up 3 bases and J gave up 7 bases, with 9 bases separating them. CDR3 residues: CSVDPGLGYTF. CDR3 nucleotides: TGCAGCGTTGATCCGGGTCTTGGCTACACCTTC. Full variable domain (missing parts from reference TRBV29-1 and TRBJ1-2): SAVISQKPSRDICQRGTSLTIQCQVDSQVTMMFWYRQQPGQSLTLIATANQGSEATYESGFVIDKFPISRPNLTFSTLTVSNMSPEDSSIYLCSVDPGLGYTFGSGTRLTVV.

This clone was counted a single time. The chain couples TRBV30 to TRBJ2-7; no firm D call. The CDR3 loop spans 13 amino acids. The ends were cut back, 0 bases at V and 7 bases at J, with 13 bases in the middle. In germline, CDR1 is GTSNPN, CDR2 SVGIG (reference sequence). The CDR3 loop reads CAWSVTIWGEQYF. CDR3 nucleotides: TGTGCCTGGAGTGTCACTATTTGGGGTGAGCAGTACTTC.

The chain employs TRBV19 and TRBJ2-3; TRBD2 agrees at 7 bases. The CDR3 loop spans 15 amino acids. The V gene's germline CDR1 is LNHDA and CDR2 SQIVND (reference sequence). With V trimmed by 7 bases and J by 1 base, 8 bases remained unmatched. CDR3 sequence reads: CASNGGRFRTDTQYF. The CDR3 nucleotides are TGTGCCAGTAACGGCGGGAGATTTCGCACAGATACGCAGTATTTT.

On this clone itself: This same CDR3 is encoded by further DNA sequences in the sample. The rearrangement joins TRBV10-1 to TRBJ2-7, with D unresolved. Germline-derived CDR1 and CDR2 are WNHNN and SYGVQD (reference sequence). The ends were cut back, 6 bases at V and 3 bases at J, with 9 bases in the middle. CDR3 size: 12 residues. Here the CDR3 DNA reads TGCGCCAGCAGCGGTAATGGCTACGAGCAGTACTTC. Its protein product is CASSGNGYEQYF.

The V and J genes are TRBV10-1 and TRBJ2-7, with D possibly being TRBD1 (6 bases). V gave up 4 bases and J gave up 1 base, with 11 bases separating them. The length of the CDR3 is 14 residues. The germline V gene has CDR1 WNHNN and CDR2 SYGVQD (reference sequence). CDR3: CASSGQVGSYEQYF. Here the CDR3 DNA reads TGCGCCAGCAGTGGACAGGTTGGATCCTACGAGCAGTACTTC.

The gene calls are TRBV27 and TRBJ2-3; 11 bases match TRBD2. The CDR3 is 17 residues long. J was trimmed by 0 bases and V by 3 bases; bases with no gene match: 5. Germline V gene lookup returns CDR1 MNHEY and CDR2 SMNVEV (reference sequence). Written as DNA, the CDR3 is TGTGCCAGCAGTTTCCGGCGACTAGCGGGGAGCACAGATACGCAGTATTTT. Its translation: CASSFRRLAGSTDTQYF.

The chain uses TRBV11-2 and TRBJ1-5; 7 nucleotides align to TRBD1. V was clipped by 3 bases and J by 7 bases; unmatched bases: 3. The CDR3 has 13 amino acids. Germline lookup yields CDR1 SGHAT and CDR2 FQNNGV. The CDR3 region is CASSLEGAQPQHF. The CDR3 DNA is TGTGCCAGCAGCTTGGAGGGGGCCCAGCCCCAGCATTTT.

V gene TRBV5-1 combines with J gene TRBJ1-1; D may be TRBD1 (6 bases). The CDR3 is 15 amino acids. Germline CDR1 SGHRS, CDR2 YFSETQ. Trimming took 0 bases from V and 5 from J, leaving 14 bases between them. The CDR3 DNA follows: TGCGCCAGCAGCTTGGGGCCGGGGGCAGATACTGAAGCTTTCTTT. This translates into CASSLGPGADTEAFF.

CDR3 region: CAIKGAGYTGELFF. The CDR3 DNA follows: TGTGCCATCAAGGGAGCGGGTTACACCGGGGAGCTGTTTTTT. The chain uses TRBV10-3 and TRBJ2-2, with a weak D call TRBD2 (6 bases). Germline CDR1 ENHRY, CDR2 SYGVKD. This CDR3 is built from 14 residues. Trimming removed 7 bases from V and 3 bases from J, with 12 bases in between.

The DNA for the CDR3 is TGTGCCAGCTCACCATCGGAGGGGGGCGTCTACAATGAGCAGTTCTTC. Its protein product is CASSPSEGGVYNEQFF. The gene calls are TRBV18 and TRBJ2-1, with D perhaps assigned TRBD1 or TRBD2 (6 bases each). Germline V gene sequence: CDR1 KGHSH, CDR2 LQKENI. CDR3 length: 16 residues. Trimming removed 2 bases at V and 3 bases at J, with 14 bases between.

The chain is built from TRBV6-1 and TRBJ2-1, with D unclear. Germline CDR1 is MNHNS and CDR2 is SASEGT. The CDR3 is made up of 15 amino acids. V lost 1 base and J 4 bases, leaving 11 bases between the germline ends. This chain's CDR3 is CASSEGIPVYNEQFF. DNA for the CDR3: TGTGCCAGCAGTGAAGGTATACCCGTTTACAATGAGCAGTTCTTC.

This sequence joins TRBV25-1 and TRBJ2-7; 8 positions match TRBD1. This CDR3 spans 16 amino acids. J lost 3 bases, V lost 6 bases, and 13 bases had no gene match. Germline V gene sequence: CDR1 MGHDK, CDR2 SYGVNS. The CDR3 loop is CASRGPTHRGDYEQYF. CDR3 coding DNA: TGTGCCAGCAGAGGCCCCACCCACAGGGGGGACTACGAGCAGTACTTC.

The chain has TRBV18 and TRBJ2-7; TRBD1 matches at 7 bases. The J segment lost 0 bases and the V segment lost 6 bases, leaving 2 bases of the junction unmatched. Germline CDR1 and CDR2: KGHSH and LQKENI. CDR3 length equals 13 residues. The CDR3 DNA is TGTGCCAGCTCGGGACAGACCTCCTACGAGCAGTACTTC. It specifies CASSGQTSYEQYF.

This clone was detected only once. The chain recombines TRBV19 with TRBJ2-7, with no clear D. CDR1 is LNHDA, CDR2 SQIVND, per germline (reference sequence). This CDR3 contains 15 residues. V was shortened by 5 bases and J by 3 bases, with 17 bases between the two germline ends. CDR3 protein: CASSPQGRNNYEQYF. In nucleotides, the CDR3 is TGTGCCAGTAGTCCCCAAGGACGGAATAACTACGAGCAGTACTTC.

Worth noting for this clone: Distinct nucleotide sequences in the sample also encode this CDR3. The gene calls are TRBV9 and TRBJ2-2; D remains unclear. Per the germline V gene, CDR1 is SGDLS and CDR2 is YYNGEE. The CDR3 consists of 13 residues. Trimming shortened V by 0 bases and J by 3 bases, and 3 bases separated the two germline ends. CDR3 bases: TGTGCCAGCAGCGTAGGGGACACCGGGGAGCTGTTTTTT. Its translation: CASSVGDTGELFF.

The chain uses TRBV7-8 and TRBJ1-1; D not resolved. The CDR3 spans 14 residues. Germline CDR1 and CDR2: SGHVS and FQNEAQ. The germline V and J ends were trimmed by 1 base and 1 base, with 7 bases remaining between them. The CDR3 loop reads CASSLDGGNTEAFF. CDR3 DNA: TGTGCCAGCAGCTTAGATGGAGGGAACACTGAAGCTTTCTTT. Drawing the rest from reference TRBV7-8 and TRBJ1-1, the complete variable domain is GAGVSQSPRYKVAKRGQDVALRCDPISGHVSLFWYQQALGQGPEFLTYFQNEAQLDKSGLPSDRFFAERPEGSVSTLKIQRTQQEDSAVYLCASSLDGGNTEAFFGQGTRLTVV.

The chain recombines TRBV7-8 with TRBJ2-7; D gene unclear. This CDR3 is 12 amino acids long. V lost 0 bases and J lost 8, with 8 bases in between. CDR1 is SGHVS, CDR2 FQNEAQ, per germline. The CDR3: CASSLALPQQYF. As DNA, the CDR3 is TGTGCCAGCAGCTTAGCTCTCCCCCAGCAGTACTTC.

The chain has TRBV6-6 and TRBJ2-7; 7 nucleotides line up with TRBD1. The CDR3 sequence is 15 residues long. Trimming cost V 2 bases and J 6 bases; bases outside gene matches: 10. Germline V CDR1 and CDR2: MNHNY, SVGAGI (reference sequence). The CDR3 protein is CASSYQGTAASEQYF. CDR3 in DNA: TGTGCCAGCAGTTACCAGGGGACAGCCGCCTCCGAGCAGTACTTC.

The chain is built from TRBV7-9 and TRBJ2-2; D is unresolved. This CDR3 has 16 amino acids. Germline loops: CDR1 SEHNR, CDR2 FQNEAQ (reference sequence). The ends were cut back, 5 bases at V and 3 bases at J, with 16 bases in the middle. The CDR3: CASSPVRVLDTGELFF. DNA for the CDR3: TGTGCCAGCAGCCCTGTCCGGGTGTTGGACACCGGGGAGCTGTTTTTT.

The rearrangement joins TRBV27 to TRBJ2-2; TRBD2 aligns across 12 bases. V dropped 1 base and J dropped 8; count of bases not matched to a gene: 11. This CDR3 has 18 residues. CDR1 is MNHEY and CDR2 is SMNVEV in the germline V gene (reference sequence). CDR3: CASSLFKLAGGLKGELFF. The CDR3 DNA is TGTGCCAGCAGTTTATTCAAACTAGCGGGAGGTCTTAAAGGGGAGCTGTTTTTT.

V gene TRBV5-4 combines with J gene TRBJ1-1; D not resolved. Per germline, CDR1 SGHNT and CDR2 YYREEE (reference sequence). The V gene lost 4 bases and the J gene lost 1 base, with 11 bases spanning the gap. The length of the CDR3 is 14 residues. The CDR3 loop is CASSLQTGNTEAFF. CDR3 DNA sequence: TGTGCCAGCAGCCTTCAGACGGGGAACACTGAAGCTTTCTTT.

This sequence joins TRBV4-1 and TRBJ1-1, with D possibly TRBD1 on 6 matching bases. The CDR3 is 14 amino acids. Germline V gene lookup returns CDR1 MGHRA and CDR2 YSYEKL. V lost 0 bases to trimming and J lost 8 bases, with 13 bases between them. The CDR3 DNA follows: TGCGCCAGCAGCCAAGAAAACAGGGAGGTGGAAGCTTTCTTT. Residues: CASSQENREVEAFF.

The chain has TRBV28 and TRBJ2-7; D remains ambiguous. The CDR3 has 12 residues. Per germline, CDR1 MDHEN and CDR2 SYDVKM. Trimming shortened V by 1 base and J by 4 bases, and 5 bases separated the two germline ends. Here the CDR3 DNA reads TGTGCCAGCAGTTTATACGATTACGAGCAGTACTTC. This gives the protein CASSLYDYEQYF. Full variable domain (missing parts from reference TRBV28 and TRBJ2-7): DVKVTQSSRYLVKRTGEKVFLECVQDMDHENMFWYRQDPGLGLRLIYFSYDVKMKEKGDIPEGYSVSREKKERFSLILESASTNQTSMYLCASSLYDYEQYFGPGTRLTVT.

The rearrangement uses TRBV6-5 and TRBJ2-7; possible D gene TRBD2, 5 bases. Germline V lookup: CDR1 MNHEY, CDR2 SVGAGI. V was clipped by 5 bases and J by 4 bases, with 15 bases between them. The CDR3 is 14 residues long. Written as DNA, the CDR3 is TGTGCCAGCAGTACCCCGGGAAAAGGGTACGAGCAGTACTTC. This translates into CASSTPGKGYEQYF.

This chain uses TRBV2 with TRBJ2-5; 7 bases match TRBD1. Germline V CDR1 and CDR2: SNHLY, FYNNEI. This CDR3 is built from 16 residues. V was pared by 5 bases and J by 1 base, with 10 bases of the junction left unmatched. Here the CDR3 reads CASSNRDRVLQETQYF. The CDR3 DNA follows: TGTGCCAGCAGTAACCGGGACAGAGTCCTCCAAGAGACCCAGTACTTC. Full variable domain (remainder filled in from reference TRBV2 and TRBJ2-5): EPEVTQTPSHQVTQMGQEVILRCVPISNHLYFYWYRQILGQKVEFLVSFYNNEISEKSEIFDDQFSVERPDGSNFTLKIRSTKLEDSAMYFCASSNRDRVLQETQYFGPGTRLLVL.

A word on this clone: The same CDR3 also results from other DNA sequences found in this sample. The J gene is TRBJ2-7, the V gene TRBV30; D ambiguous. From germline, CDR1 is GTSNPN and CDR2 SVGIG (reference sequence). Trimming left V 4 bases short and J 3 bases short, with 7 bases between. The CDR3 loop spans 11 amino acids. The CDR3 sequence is CAWIRGYEQYF. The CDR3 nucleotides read TGTGCCTGGATCAGAGGCTACGAGCAGTACTTC.

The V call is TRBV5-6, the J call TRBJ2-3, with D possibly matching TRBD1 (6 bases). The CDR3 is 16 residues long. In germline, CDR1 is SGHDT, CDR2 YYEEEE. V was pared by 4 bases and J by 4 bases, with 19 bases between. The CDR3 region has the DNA TGTGCCAGCAGCATTCAGGGGTTTGCGCGGCCAGATACGCAGTATTTT. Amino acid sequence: CASSIQGFARPDTQYF.